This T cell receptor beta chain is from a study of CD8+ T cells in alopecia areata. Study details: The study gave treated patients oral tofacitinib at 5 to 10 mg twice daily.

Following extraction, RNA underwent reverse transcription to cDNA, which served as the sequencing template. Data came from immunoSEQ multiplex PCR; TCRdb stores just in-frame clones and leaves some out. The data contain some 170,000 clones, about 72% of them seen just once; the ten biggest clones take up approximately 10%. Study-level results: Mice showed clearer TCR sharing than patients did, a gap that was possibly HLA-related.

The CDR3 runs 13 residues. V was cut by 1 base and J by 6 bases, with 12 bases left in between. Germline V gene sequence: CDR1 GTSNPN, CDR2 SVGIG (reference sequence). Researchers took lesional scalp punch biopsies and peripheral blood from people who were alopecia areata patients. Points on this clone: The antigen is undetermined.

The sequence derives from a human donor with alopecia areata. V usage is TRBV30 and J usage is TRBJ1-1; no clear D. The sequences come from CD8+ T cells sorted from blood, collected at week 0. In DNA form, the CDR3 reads TGTGCCTGGAGTGGAACGAGCTCCGCTGAAGCTTTCTTT. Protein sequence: CAWSGTSSAEAFF.